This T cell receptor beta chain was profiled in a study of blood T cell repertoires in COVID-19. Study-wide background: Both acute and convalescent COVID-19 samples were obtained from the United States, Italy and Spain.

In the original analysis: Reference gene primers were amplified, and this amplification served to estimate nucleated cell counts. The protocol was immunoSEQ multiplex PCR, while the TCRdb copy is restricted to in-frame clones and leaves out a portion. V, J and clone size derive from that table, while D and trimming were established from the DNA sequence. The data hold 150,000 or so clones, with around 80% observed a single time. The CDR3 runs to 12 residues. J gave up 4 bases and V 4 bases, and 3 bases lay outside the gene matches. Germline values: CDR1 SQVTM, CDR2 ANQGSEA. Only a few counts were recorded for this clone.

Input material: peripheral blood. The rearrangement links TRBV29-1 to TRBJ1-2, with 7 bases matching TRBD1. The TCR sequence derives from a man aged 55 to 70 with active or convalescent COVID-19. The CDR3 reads CSVADRVYGYTF. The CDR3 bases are TGCAGCGTTGCTGACAGGGTCTATGGCTACACCTTC. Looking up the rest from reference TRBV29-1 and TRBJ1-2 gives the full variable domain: SAVISQKPSRDICQRGTSLTIQCQVDSQVTMMFWYRQQPGQSLTLIATANQGSEATYESGFVIDKFPISRPNLTFSTLTVSNMSPEDSSIYLCSVADRVYGYTFGSGTRLTVV.